Ten or more counts support the clone carrying this TCR beta chain. The sample originates from a study of Graves' ophthalmopathy and Graves' hyperthyroidism. Orbital computed tomography, thyroid ultrasound, TRAb, serum thyroxine and clinical symptoms formed the basis of diagnosis. The authors isolated PBMCs from more than 9 ml of fresh peripheral blood. Using RNA transcripts, the TCR beta CDR3 regions were amplified. Second-round multiplex PCR followed a first-round RT-PCR using HTBI primers. TCRdb independently ran MiXCR on the multiplex PCR reads; one entry per CDR3 protein. The data hold hundreds of thousands of distinct CDR3 sequences, with about 20% observed a single time. The specimen was peripheral blood. The receptor was isolated from a woman between 18 and 29 years old with stable Graves' hyperthyroidism. Some clones in this sample may be carry-over from other donors' samples.

For the CDR3, the DNA is TGTGCCAGCAGCTTAGCCTCCATAAACACTGAAGCTTTCTTT. Encoded protein: CASSLASINTEAFF. This sequence joins TRBV7-2 and TRBJ1-1; D not resolved. V was shortened by 0 bases and J by 2 bases, with 7 bases between the two germline ends. The CDR3 contains 14 residues. The germline CDR1 and CDR2 sequences are SGHTA and FQGNSA. Based on the CDR3 plus reference TRBV7-2 and TRBJ1-1, the full variable domain is GAGVSQSPSNKVTEKGKDVELRCDPISGHTALYWYRQSLGQGLEFLIYFQGNSAPDKSGLPSDRFSAERTGGSVSTLTIQRTQQEDSAVYLCASSLASINTEAFFGQGTRLTVV.